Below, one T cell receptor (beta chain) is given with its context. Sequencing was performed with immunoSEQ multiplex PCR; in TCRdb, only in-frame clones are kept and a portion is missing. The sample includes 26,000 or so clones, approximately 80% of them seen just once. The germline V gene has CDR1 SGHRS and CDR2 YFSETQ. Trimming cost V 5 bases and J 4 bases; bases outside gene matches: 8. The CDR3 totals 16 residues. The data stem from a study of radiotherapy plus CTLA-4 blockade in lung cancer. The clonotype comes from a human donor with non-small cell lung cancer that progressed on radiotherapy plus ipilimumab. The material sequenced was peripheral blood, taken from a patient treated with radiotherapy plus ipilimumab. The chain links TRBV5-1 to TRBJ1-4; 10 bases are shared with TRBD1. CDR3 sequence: CASSKGTGEVNEKLFF. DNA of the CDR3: TGCGCCAGCAGTAAAGGGACAGGGGAGGTTAATGAAAAACTGTTTTTT.